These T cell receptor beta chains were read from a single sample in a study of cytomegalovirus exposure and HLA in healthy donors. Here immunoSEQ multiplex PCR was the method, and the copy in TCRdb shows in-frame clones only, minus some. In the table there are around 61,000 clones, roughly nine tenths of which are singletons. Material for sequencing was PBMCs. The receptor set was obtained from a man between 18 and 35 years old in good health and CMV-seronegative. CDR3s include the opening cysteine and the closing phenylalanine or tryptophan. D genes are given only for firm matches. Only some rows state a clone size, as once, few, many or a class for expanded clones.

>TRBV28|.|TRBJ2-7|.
CASRSGTPIYEQYF
TGTGCCAGCAGGTCCGGGACTCCGATCTACGAGCAGTACTTC
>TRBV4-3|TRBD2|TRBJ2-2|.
CASSHSGIANTGELFF
TGCGCCAGCAGCCACAGCGGGATCGCGAACACCGGGGAGCTGTTTTTT
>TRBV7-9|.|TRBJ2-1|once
CASSSGLTYNEQFF
TGTGCCAGCAGTTCGGGACTTACCTACAATGAGCAGTTCTTC
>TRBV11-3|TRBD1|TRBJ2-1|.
CASTEEGAQPYNEQFF
TGTGCCAGCACGGAAGAGGGGGCCCAGCCCTACAATGAGCAGTTCTTC
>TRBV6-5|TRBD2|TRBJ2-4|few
CASSYGASGRKYF
TGTGCCAGCAGTTACGGCGCGAGCGGGAGAAAGTACTTC
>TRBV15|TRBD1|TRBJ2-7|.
CATSDRTGVYEQYF
TGTGCCACCAGCGATAGGACAGGGGTTTACGAGCAGTACTTC
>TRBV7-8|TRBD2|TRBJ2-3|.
CASSPGTSGSPADTQYF
TGTGCCAGCAGCCCCGGGACTAGCGGGTCACCCGCAGATACGCAGTATTTT
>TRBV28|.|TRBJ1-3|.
CASSPSYGGNTIYF
TGTGCCAGCAGTCCCTCCTACGGTGGAAACACCATATATTTT
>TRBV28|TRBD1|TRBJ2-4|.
CASSLPTISRQGATKNIQYF
TGTGCCAGCAGTTTACCGACGATATCCAGACAGGGGGCGACCAAAAACATTCAGTACTTC
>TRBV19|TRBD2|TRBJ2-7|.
CASSSTGTSGSEKYF
TGTGCCAGTAGTTCTACCGGGACTAGCGGGAGTGAGAAGTACTTC
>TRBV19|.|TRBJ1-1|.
CASTRGASNTEAFF
TGTGCCAGTACCCGGGGGGCCTCGAACACTGAAGCTTTCTTT
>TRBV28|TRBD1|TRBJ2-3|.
CASSAPGQGDGTQYF
TGTGCCAGCAGTGCCCCTGGACAGGGGGATGGTACGCAGTATTTT
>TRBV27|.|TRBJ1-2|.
CASMAQGPVNGYTF
TGTGCCAGCATGGCACAGGGCCCGGTGAATGGCTACACCTTC
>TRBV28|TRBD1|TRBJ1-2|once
CASRGTGTGHGYTF
TGTGCCAGCAGGGGTACCGGGACAGGTCACGGCTACACCTTC
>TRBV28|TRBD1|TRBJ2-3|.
CASSFTLTGATDTQYF
TGTGCCAGCAGTTTCACGTTGACAGGGGCCACAGATACGCAGTATTTT
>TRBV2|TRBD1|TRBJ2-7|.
CASIEGTGPYEQYF
TGTGCCAGCATCGAGGGGACAGGGCCCTACGAGCAGTACTTC
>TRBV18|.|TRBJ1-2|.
CASSPPSGDPSYGYTF
TGTGCCAGCTCACCACCGTCAGGCGATCCTTCCTATGGCTACACCTTC
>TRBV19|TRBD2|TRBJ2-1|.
CASSIIGGRANNEQFF
TGTGCCAGTAGTATTATCGGCGGGAGGGCCAACAATGAGCAGTTCTTC
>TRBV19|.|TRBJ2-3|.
CATRLEQKDTQYF
TGTGCCACTAGACTAGAGCAGAAAGATACGCAGTATTTT
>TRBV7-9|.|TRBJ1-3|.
CASSLVASHTIYF
TGTGCCAGCAGCTTAGTGGCTTCCCACACCATATATTTT
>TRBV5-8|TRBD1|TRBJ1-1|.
CASSWTGGRTEAFF
TGTGCCAGCAGCTGGACAGGGGGAAGGACTGAAGCTTTCTTT
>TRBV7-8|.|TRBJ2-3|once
CASSSDVRGFTDTQYF
TGTGCCAGCAGCTCAGACGTCCGGGGGTTCACAGATACGCAGTATTTT
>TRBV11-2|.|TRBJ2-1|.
CASSPGTYYNEQFF
TGTGCCAGCAGCCCAGGCACTTACTACAATGAGCAGTTCTTC
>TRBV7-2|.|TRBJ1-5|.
CASSLDGGGNQPQHF
TGTGCCAGCAGCTTAGATGGGGGGGGCAATCAGCCCCAGCATTTT
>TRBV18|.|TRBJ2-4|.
CASSPLEGLAKNIQYF
TGTGCCAGCTCACCATTGGAGGGTTTAGCCAAAAACATTCAGTACTTC
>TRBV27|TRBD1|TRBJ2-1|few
CASQRTGDNEQFF
TGTGCCAGCCAGAGGACAGGGGATAATGAGCAGTTCTTC